A single sample gave rise to the 9 T cell receptor beta chains below, sequenced in a study of early T cells in non-severe SARS-CoV-2 infection. TCRdb processed the 5' RACE reads anew with MiXCR; each CDR3 protein has one entry. The table shows about 50,000 distinct CDR3 sequences, with roughly 16% occurring only once. Sequences were derived from whole blood, sampled at baseline. Receptor source: an adult who was a healthcare worker with PCR-confirmed SARS-CoV-2 infection or an uninfected control (not recorded which).

The V gene is TRBV4-2, the J gene TRBJ1-3; 7 positions match TRBD1. This CDR3 has 15 amino acids. The junction had 3 bases not matched to a gene; V was cut back by 1 base and J by 3 bases. In germline, CDR1 is LGHNA, CDR2 YNFKEQ. The CDR3 reads CASSQGQGHGNTIYF. The CDR3 DNA reads as TGTGCCAGCAGCCAAGGACAGGGCCATGGAAACACCATATATTTT.

This clonotype was observed a handful of times. The chain carries TRBV18 and TRBJ1-1, with unresolved D. The germline V and J ends were trimmed by 2 bases and 4 bases, with 8 bases remaining between them. The CDR3 loop spans 13 amino acids. Per the germline V gene, CDR1 is KGHSH and CDR2 is LQKENI. DNA for the CDR3: TGTGCCAGCTCACCAATGATTGTCACTGAAGCTTTCTTT. It is translated as CASSPMIVTEAFF.

This clonotype was picked up a small number of times. V gene TRBV5-6 combines with J gene TRBJ1-1; D not resolved. V was clipped by 4 bases and J by 6 bases, with 16 bases between them. The germline V gene encodes CDR1 SGHDT and CDR2 YYEEEE. The CDR3 loop spans 14 amino acids. The CDR3 coding sequence is TGTGCCAGCAGCCTCCTACAAGTGGCCGCTGAAGCTTTCTTT. It is translated as CASSLLQVAAEAFF. The whole variable domain, filled in from reference TRBV5-6 and TRBJ1-1, reads DAGVTQSPTHLIKTRGQQVTLRCSPKSGHDTVSWYQQALGQGPQFIFQYYEEEERQRGNFPDRFSGHQFPNYSSELNVNALLLGDSALYLCASSLLQVAAEAFFGQGTRLTVV.

This chain joins TRBV6-1 and TRBJ2-7; 7 nucleotides agree with TRBD1. CDR3 length: 14 residues. The V segment lost 4 bases and the J segment 5 bases; nucleotides outside the gene matches: 8. CDR1 is MNHNS, CDR2 SASEGT, per germline. The DNA of the CDR3 is TGTGCCAGCAGTGCCAGGACAGGCGAGGACGAGCAGTACTTC. It translates to CASSARTGEDEQYF.

CDR3 amino acids: CASSQRTGPATEAFF. The CDR3 DNA reads as TGTGCCAGCAGTCAAAGGACAGGCCCCGCCACTGAAGCTTTCTTT. The genes are TRBV6-1 and TRBJ1-1; 7 bases align to TRBD1. Trimming took 5 bases from V and 4 from J; bases not matched to a gene: 10. The length of the CDR3 is 15 residues. Looked up from germline, CDR1 is MNHNS and CDR2 is SASEGT.

This clonotype was seen repeatedly, ten times or more. The germline gene is not matched at one end of the junction; a read error may be the cause. This rearrangement joins TRBV20-1 to TRBJ2-5; tentatively, D is TRBD2 (6 bases). There are 14 residues in the CDR3. Germline CDR1 is DFQATT and CDR2 is SNEGSKA (reference sequence). In DNA, the CDR3 is TGCAGTGCCGATAGGATTAGCGGCCAAGGGACCCAGTACTTC. As protein: CSADRISGQGTQYF.

The rearrangement uses TRBV13 and TRBJ1-1; no clear D gene. The CDR3 is 14 amino acids. The V end was cut by 0 bases, the J end by 3 bases, with 8 bases between. Germline V gives CDR1 PRHDT, CDR2 FYEKMQ (reference sequence). Written as DNA, the CDR3 is TGTGCCAGCAGCTTAGGTACGGAATACACTGAAGCTTTCTTT. Amino acids: CASSLGTEYTEAFF.

In this sample, this clonotype turned up a few times. The rearrangement links TRBV4-2 to TRBJ2-1, with a tentative D call TRBD2 (5 bases). The CDR3 sequence is 17 residues long. V was pared by 1 base and J by 14 bases, with 27 bases between. In germline, CDR1 is LGHNA, CDR2 YNFKEQ. As DNA, the CDR3 is TGTGCCAGCAGCCAAGCCGAGGCCCCCACTACTAGGCGTGGGAAGTTCTTC. It codes for CASSQAEAPTTRRGKFF.

The chain uses TRBV2 and TRBJ1-1; no firm D call. The CDR3 is made up of 13 amino acids. Germline loops: CDR1 SNHLY, CDR2 FYNNEI. The V gene lost 2 bases and the J gene lost 3 bases, with 7 bases spanning the gap. CDR3 amino acids: CASSETMDTEAFF. For the CDR3, the DNA is TGTGCCAGCAGTGAAACAATGGACACTGAAGCTTTCTTT.